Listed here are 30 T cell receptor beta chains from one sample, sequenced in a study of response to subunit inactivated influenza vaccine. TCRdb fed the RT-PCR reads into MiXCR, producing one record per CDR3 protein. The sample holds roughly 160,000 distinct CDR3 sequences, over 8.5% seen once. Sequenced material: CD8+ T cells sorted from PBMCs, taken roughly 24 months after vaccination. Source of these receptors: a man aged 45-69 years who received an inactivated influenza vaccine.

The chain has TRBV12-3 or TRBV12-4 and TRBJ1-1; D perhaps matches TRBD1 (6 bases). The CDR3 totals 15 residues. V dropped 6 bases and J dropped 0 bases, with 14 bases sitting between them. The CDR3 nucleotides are TGTGCCAGCAGAGGGGGACGCGTCATGAACACTGAAGCTTTCTTT. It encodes CASRGGRVMNTEAFF.

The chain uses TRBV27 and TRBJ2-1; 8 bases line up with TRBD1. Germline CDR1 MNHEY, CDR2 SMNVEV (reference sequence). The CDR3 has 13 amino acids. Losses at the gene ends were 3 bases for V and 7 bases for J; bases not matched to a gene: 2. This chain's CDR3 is CASSLDRANEQFF. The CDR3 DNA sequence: TGTGCCAGCAGTTTGGACAGGGCTAATGAGCAGTTCTTC.

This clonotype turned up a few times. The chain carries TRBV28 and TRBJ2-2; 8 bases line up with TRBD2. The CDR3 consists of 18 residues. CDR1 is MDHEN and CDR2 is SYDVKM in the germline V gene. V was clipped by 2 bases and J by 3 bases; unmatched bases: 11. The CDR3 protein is CASSLPLIGRAHTGELFF. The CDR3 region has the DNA TGTGCCAGCAGTTTACCCCTGATCGGGAGGGCCCACACCGGGGAGCTGTTTTTT.

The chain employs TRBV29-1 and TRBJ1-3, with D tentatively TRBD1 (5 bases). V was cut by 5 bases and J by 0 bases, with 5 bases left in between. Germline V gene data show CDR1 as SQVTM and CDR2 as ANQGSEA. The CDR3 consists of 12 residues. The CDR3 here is CSVTGSGNTIYF. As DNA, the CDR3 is TGCAGCGTTACAGGCTCTGGAAACACCATATATTTT.

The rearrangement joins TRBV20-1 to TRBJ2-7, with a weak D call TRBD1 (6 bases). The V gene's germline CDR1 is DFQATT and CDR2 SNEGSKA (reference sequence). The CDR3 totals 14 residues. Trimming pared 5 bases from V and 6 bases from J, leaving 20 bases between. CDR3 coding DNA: TGCAGTGCTGAGACAGGTATTCTCGCCTCCGAGCAGTACTTC. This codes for CSAETGILASEQYF.

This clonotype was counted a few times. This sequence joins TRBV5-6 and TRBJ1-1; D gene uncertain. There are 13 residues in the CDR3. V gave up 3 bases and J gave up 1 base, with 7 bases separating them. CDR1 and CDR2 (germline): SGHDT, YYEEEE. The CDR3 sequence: CASSWGTNTEAFF. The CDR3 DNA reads TGTGCCAGCAGCTGGGGAACGAACACTGAAGCTTTCTTT.

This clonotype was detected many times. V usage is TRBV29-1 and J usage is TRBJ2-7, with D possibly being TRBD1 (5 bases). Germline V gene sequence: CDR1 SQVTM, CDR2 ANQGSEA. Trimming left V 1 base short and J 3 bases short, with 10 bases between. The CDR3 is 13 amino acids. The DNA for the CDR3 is TGCAGCGTTGAAGCAGGGAACAGCTACGAGCAGTACTTC. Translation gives CSVEAGNSYEQYF.

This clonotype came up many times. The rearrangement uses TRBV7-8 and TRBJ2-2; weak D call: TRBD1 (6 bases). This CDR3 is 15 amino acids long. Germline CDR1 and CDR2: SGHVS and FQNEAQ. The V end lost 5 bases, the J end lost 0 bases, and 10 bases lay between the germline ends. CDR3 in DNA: TGTGCCAGCAGCGAGGACAGAACGAACACCGGGGAGCTGTTTTTT. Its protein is CASSEDRTNTGELFF.

The CDR3 coding sequence is TGCGCCAGCAGCTACGACACGGGTGATCACGAAAAACTGTTTTTT. Translation gives CASSYDTGDHEKLFF. The chain has TRBV5-1 and TRBJ1-4; no reliable D call. The CDR3 runs 15 residues. The V gene's germline CDR1 is SGHRS and CDR2 YFSETQ. V dropped 3 bases and J dropped 8 bases, with 17 bases sitting between them. The variable domain in full, with the rest retrieved from reference TRBV5-1 and TRBJ1-4, is KAGVTQTPRYLIKTRGQQVTLSCSPISGHRSVSWYQQTPGQGLQFLFEYFSETQRNKGNFPGRFSGRQFSNSRSEMNVSTLELGDSALYLCASSYDTGDHEKLFFGSGTQLSVL.

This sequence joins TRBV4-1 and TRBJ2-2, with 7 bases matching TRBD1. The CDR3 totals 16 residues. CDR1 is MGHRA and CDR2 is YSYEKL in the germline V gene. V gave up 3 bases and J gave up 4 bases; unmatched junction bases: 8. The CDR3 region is CASSHEQGRSTGELFF. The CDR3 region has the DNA TGCGCCAGCAGCCACGAACAGGGGCGGAGCACCGGGGAGCTGTTTTTT.

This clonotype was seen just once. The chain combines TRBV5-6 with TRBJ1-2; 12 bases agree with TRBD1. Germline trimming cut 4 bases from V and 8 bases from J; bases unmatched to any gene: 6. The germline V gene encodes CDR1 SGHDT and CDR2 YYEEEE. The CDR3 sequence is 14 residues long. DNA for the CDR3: TGTGCCAGCAGCCCCGGGACAGGGGGCCTCGGCTACACCTTC. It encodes CASSPGTGGLGYTF.

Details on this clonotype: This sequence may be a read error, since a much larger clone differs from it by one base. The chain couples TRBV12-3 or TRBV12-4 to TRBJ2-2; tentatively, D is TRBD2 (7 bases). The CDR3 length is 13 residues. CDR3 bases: TGTGCCAGCAGCCAGGTCGGGGGCGGGGGGCTGTTTTTT. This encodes CASSQVGGGGLFF.

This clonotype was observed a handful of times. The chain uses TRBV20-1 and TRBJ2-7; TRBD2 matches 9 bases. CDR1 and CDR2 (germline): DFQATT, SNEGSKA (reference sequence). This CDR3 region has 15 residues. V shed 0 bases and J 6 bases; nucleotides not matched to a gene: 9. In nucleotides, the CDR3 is TGCAGTGCTAGAGATGGGGCTAGCGGGATGAGCGAGCAGTACTTC. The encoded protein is CSARDGASGMSEQYF.

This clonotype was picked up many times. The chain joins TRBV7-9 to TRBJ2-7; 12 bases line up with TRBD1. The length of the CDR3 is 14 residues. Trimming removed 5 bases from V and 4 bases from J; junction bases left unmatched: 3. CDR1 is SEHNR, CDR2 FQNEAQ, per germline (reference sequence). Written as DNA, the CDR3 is TGTGCCAGCAGCCTGGGACAGGGGGCTTACGAGCAGTACTTC. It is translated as CASSLGQGAYEQYF.

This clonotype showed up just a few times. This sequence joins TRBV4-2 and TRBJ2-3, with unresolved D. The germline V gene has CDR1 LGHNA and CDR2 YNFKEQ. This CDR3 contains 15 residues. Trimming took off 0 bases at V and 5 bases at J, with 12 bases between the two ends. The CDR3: CASSQDRTAKDTQYF. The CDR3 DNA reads TGTGCCAGCAGCCAAGACCGGACCGCGAAAGATACGCAGTATTTT.

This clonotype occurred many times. The CDR3, as DNA: TGTGCCAGCAGTACGGGCCAGCTCACTGAAGCTTTCTTT. It codes for CASSTGQLTEAFF. The chain is built from TRBV6-1 and TRBJ1-1; no reliable D call. V was trimmed by 5 bases and J by 4 bases, leaving 11 bases between them. The CDR3 totals 13 residues. From germline, CDR1 is MNHNS and CDR2 SASEGT.

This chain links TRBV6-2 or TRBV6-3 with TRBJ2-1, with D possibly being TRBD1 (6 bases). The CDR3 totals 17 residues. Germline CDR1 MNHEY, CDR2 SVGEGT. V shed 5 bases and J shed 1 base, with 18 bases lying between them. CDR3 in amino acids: CASSQIGSGVSYNEQFF. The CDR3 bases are TGTGCCAGCAGTCAAATAGGATCAGGGGTTTCCTACAATGAGCAGTTCTTC.

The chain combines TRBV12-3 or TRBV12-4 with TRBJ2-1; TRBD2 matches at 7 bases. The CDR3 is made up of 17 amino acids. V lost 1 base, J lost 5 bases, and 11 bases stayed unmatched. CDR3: CASSLGGGRGLHNEQFF. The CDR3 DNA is TGTGCCAGCAGTTTAGGCGGAGGGCGGGGGTTACACAATGAGCAGTTCTTC.

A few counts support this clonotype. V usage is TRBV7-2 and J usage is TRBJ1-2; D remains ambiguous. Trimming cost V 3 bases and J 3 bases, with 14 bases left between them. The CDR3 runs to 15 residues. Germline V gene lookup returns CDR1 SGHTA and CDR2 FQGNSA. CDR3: CASSFTSIGDYGYTF. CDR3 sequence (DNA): TGTGCCAGCAGCTTTACTTCAATCGGGGACTATGGCTACACCTTC. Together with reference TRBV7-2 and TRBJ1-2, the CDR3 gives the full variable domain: GAGVSQSPSNKVTEKGKDVELRCDPISGHTALYWYRQSLGQGLEFLIYFQGNSAPDKSGLPSDRFSAERTGGSVSTLTIQRTQQEDSAVYLCASSFTSIGDYGYTFGSGTRLTVV.

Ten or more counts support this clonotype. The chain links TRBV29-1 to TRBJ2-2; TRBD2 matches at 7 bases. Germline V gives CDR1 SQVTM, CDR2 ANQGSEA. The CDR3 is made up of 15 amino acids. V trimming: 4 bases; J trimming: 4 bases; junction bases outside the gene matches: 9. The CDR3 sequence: CSVGLASGPTGELFF. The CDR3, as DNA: TGCAGCGTTGGCTTGGCTAGCGGCCCCACCGGGGAGCTGTTTTTT.

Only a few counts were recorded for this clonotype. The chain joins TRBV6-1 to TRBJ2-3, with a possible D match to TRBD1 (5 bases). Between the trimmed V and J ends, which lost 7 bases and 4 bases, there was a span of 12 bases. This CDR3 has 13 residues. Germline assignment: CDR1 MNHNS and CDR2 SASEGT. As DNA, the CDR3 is TGTGCCAGCACAGGGCTTAGGGCAGATACGCAGTATTTT. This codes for CASTGLRADTQYF.

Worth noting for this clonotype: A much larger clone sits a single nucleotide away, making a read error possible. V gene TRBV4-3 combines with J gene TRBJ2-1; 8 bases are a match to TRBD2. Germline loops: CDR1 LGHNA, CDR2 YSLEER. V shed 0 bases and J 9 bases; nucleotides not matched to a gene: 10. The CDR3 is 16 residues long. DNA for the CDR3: TGCGCCAGCAGCCAAGAGAGGGAGCGGGAGTGGGGTGAGCAGTTCTTC. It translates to CASSQEREREWGEQFF.

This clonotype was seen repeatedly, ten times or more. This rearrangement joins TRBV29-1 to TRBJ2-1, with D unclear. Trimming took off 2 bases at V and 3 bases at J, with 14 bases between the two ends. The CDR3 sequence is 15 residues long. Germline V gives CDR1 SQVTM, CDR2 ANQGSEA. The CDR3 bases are TGCAGCGTTGAATTGTCCCGAGGATTCTACAATGAGCAGTTCTTC. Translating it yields CSVELSRGFYNEQFF.

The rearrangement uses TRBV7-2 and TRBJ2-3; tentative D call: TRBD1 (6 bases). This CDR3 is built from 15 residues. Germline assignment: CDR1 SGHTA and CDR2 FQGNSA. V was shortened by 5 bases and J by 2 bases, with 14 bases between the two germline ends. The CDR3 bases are TGTGCCAGCAGCACGACAGGTTGGGTCACAGATACGCAGTATTTT. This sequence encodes CASSTTGWVTDTQYF.

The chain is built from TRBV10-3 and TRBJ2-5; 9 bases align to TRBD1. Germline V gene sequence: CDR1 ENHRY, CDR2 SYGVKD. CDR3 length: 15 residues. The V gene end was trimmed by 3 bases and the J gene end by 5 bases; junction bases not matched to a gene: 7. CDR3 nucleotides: TGTGCCATCAGTGATCCGGGACAGGGAGGGGAGACCCAGTACTTC. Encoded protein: CAISDPGQGGETQYF.

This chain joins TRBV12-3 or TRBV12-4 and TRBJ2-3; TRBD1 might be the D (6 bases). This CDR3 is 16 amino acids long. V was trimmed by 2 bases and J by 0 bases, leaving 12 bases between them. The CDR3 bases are TGTGCCAGCAGTTTAAAGGACAGCCCTAGCACAGATACGCAGTATTTT. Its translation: CASSLKDSPSTDTQYF.

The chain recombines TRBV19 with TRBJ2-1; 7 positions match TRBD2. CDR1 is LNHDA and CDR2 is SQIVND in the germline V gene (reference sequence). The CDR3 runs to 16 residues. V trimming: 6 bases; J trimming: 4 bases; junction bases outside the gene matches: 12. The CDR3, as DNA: TGTGCCAGTAGCCATATCAGTCTAGCGGTTTACAATGAGCAGTTCTTC. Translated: CASSHISLAVYNEQFF. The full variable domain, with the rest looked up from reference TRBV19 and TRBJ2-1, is DGGITQSPKYLFRKEGQNVTLSCEQNLNHDAMYWYRQDPGQGLRLIYYSQIVNDFQKGDIAEGYSVSREKKESFPLTVTSAQKNPTAFYLCASSHISLAVYNEQFFGPGTRLTVL.

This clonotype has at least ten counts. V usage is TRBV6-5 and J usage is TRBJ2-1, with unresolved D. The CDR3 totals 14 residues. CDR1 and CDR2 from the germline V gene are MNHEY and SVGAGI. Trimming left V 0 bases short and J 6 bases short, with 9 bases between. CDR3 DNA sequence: TGTGCCAGCAGTTACTCGAATGAGATCAATGAGCAGTTCTTC. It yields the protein CASSYSNEINEQFF.

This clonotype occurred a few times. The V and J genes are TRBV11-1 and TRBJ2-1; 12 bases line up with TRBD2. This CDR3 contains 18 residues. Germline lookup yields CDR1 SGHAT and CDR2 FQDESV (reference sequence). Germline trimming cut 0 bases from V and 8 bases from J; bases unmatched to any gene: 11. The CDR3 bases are TGTGCCAGCAGCTTAGCCGTTCTAGCGGGAGGGGTAGGTGATGAGCAGTTCTTC. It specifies CASSLAVLAGGVGDEQFF.

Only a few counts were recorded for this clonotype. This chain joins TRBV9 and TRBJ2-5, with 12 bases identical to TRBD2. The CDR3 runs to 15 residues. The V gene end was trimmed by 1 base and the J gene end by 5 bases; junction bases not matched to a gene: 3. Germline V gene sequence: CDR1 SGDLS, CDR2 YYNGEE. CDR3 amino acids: CASSVIGTSGETQYF. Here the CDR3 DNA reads TGTGCCAGCAGCGTAATCGGGACTAGCGGGGAGACCCAGTACTTC.